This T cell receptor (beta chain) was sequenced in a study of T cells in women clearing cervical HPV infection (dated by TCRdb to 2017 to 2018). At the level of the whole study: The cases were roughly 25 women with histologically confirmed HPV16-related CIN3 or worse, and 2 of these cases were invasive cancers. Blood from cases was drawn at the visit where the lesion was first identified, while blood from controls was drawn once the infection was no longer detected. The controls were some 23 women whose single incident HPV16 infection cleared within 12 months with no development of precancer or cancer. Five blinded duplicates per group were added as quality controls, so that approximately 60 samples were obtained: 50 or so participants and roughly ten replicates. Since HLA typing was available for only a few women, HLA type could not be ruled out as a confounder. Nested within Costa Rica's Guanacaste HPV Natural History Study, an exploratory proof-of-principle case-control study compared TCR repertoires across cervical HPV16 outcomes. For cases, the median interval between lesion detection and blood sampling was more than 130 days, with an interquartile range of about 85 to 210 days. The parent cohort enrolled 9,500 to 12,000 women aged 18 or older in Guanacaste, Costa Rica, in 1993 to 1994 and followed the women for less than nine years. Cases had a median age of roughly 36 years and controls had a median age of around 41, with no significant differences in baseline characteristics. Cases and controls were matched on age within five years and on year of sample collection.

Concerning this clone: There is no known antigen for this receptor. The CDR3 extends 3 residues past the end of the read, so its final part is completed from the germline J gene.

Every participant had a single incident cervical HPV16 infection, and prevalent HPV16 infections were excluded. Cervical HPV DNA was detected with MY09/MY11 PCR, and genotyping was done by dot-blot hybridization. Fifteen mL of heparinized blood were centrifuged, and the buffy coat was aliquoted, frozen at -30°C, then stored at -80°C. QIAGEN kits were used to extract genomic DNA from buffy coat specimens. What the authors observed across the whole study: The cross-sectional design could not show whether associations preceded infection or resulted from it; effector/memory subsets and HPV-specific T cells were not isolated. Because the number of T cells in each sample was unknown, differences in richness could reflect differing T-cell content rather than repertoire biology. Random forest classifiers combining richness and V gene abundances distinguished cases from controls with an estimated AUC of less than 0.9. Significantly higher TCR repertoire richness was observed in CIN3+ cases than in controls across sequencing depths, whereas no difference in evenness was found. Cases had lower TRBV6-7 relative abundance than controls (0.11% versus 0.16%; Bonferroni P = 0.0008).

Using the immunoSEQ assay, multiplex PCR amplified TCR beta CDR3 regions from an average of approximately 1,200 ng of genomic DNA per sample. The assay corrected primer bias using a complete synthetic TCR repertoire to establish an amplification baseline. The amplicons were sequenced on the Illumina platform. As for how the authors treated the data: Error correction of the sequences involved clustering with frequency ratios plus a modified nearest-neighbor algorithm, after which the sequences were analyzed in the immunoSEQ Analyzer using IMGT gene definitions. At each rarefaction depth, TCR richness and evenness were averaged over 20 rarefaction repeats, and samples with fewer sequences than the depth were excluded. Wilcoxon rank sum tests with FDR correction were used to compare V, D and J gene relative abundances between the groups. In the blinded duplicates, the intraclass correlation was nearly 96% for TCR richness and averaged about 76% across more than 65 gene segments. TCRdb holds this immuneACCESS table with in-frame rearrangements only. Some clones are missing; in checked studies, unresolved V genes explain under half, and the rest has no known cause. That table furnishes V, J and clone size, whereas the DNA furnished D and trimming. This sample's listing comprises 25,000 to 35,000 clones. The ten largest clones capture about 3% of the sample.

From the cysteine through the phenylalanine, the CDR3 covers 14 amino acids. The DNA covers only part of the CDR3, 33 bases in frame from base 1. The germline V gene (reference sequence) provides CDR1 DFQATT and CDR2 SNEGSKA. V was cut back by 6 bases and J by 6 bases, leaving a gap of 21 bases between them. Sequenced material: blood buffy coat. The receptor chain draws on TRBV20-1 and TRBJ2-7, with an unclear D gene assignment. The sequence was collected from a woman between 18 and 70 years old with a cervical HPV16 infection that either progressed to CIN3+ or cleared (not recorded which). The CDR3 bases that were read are TGCAGTGCCCAAAAGCGTAGTAAGGTGCTCGAG. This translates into CSAQKRSKVLE. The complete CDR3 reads CSAQKRSKVLEQYF.